Below are 20 T cell receptor beta chains sequenced from a single sample in a study of graft-versus-host responses after intestinal transplantation. Produced via immunoSEQ multiplex PCR; TCRdb's table is partial and in-frame only. The profile shows 150,000 or so clones, about 90% of them singletons. Antigens for these TCRs are unknown. The source was unstimulated CD4+ T cells sorted from spleen or lymph node cells, collected before intestinal transplant. These receptors all stem from a human donor who received an intestinal transplant.

V is TRBV7-6 and J is TRBJ2-1; D is possibly TRBD1 or TRBD2 (6 bases each). The CDR3 is made up of 17 amino acids. Trimming stripped 4 bases from V and 1 base from J, with 17 bases between. The V gene's germline CDR1 is SGHVS and CDR2 FNYEAQ. The CDR3, as DNA: TGTGCCAGCAGCTCACTTAGGGGGAGCGGGTCCTACAATGAGCAGTTCTTC. Amino acid sequence: CASSSLRGSGSYNEQFF.

The CDR3 DNA sequence: TGCGCCAGCAGCTTGGCCATAGGCACCGAGCAGTACTTC. Translating gives CASSLAIGTEQYF. V gene TRBV5-1 combines with J gene TRBJ2-7; D unresolved. The CDR3 covers 13 residues. Trimming cost V 0 bases and J 6 bases, with 10 bases left between them. Germline loops: CDR1 SGHRS, CDR2 YFSETQ. Complete variable domain (other parts from reference TRBV5-1 and TRBJ2-7): KAGVTQTPRYLIKTRGQQVTLSCSPISGHRSVSWYQQTPGQGLQFLFEYFSETQRNKGNFPGRFSGRQFSNSRSEMNVSTLELGDSALYLCASSLAIGTEQYFGPGTRLTVT.

The rearrangement links TRBV6-1 to TRBJ2-5; D is possibly TRBD2 (5 bases). Gene TRBJ2-7 matches the end of the DNA better, so the J call may be wrong. The germline gives CDR1 MNHNS, CDR2 SASEGT. The CDR3 spans 13 residues. The CDR3 DNA is TGTGCCAGCAGTGAAGGTTCGGGGATCGAGCAGTACTTC. This translates into CASSEGSGIEQYF.

The J gene is TRBJ1-5, the V gene TRBV10-3; maybe TRBD1 (5 bases). The CDR3 contains 12 residues. Germline CDR1 reads ENHRY; CDR2 reads SYGVKD. Deletions cut 8 bases from V and 5 bases from J, with 10 bases between. The CDR3 DNA is TGTGCCATCGGTAAAGGGGATCAGCCCCAGCATTTT. Its translation: CAIGKGDQPQHF.

J is TRBJ2-7 and V is TRBV28, with D tentatively TRBD1 or TRBD2 (6 bases each). Per the germline V gene, CDR1 is MDHEN and CDR2 is SYDVKM. The V and J ends lost 8 bases and 1 base respectively, with 18 bases between them. This CDR3 has 15 amino acids. This CDR3 is CASRLDRRASYEQYF. As DNA, the CDR3 is TGTGCCAGCCGCCTAGACAGGAGGGCGTCCTACGAGCAGTACTTC.

The rearrangement links TRBV25-1 to TRBJ2-1; 10 bases match TRBD2. V lost 3 bases to trimming and J lost 3 bases; unmatched junction nucleotides: 2. The CDR3 loop spans 15 amino acids. Germline CDR1 reads MGHDK; CDR2 reads SYGVNS. DNA of the CDR3: TGTGCCAGCAGTGATAGCGGGAGGTTCTACAATGAGCAGTTCTTC. This gives the protein CASSDSGRFYNEQFF. The complete variable domain, with remaining parts taken from reference TRBV25-1 and TRBJ2-1, reads EADIYQTPRYLVIGTGKKITLECSQTMGHDKMYWYQQDPGMELHLIHYSYGVNSTEKGDLSSESTVSRIRTEHFPLTLESARPSHTSQYLCASSDSGRFYNEQFFGPGTRLTVL.

The chain combines TRBV5-1 with TRBJ1-3; 9 positions agree with TRBD1. V shed 4 bases, J shed 4 bases, and the junction held 6 bases outside the gene matches. The germline V gene has CDR1 SGHRS and CDR2 YFSETQ. This CDR3 contains 15 residues. CDR3 DNA: TGCGCCAGCAGCCTACGGACAGGGGAGGGAAACACCATATATTTT. As protein: CASSLRTGEGNTIYF.

The genes are TRBV15 and TRBJ2-4; D tentatively fits TRBD1 or TRBD2 (6 bases each). Germline V gives CDR1 LNHNV, CDR2 YYDKDF (reference sequence). The CDR3 totals 16 residues. V was cut by 4 bases and J by 2 bases, with 15 bases left in between. The CDR3 spells CATSTGDTPSKNIQYF. CDR3 DNA: TGTGCCACCAGCACGGGGGACACCCCGTCCAAAAACATTCAGTACTTC.

J is TRBJ2-3 and V is TRBV2, with D uncertain. Germline V gives CDR1 SNHLY, CDR2 FYNNEI. The V end lost 1 base, the J end lost 0 bases, and 8 bases lay between the germline ends. CDR3 length equals 15 residues. DNA for the CDR3: TGTGCCAGCAGTGAAGACGGCGGCAGCACAGATACGCAGTATTTT. It is translated as CASSEDGGSTDTQYF.

This sequence joins TRBV6-6 and TRBJ1-2, with TRBD1 matching over 7 bases. Germline V gene sequence: CDR1 MNHNY, CDR2 SVGAGI (reference sequence). The V gene end was trimmed by 5 bases and the J gene end by 4 bases; junction bases not matched to a gene: 7. CDR3 length equals 14 residues. The CDR3 DNA reads TGTGCCAGCAGTAAGGGACAGAACGGCTATGGCTACACCTTC. Encoded protein: CASSKGQNGYGYTF.

This clone occurred once. This chain uses TRBV7-8 with TRBJ1-5; no firm D call. The CDR3 sequence is 17 residues long. Trimming cost V 5 bases and J 6 bases, with 23 bases left between them. Germline CDR1 and CDR2: SGHVS and FQNEAQ. The DNA for the CDR3 is TGTGCCAGCAGCCCGTCCTCCAGGAGGAAAGTGGGTCAGCCCCAGCATTTT. This sequence encodes CASSPSSRRKVGQPQHF.

CDR3 in DNA: TGTGCCACCAGCATTCACAGGGTGAGCGGCAATCAGCCCCAGCATTTT. The encoded protein is CATSIHRVSGNQPQHF. V and J are TRBV15 and TRBJ1-5; D is possibly TRBD1 (6 bases). This CDR3 has 16 amino acids. Looked up from germline, CDR1 is LNHNV and CDR2 is YYDKDF (reference sequence). V dropped 4 bases and J dropped 2 bases, with 15 bases sitting between them.

The CDR3 DNA reads as TGTGCCAGCAGCCTCGGACAGGCGGATCAGCCCCAGCATTTT. The encoded protein is CASSLGQADQPQHF. The chain is built from TRBV28 and TRBJ1-5, with TRBD1 matching over 7 bases. J lost 5 bases, V lost 6 bases, and 7 bases had no gene match. The CDR3 length is 14 residues. Looked up from germline, CDR1 is MDHEN and CDR2 is SYDVKM. Based on the CDR3 plus reference TRBV28 and TRBJ1-5, the full variable domain is DVKVTQSSRYLVKRTGEKVFLECVQDMDHENMFWYRQDPGLGLRLIYFSYDVKMKEKGDIPEGYSVSREKKERFSLILESASTNQTSMYLCASSLGQADQPQHFGDGTRLSIL.

The J gene is TRBJ2-2, the V gene TRBV19, with 13 bases aligning to TRBD2. Germline trimming cut 0 bases from V and 2 bases from J; bases unmatched to any gene: 6. Germline V gives CDR1 LNHDA, CDR2 SQIVND (reference sequence). The CDR3 has 19 residues. CDR3 nucleotide sequence: TGTGCCAGTAGTATAGATCAGGGACTAGCGGGAACCAACACCGGGGAGCTGTTTTTT. Residues: CASSIDQGLAGTNTGELFF.

This clone was seen once. The chain recombines TRBV11-2 with TRBJ2-7, with 7 nucleotides matching TRBD1. The CDR3 sequence is 14 residues long. Losses at the gene ends were 3 bases for V and 0 bases for J; bases not matched to a gene: 2. Germline V gene data show CDR1 as SGHAT and CDR2 as FQNNGV. The CDR3 here is CASSFNRGSYEQYF. In nucleotides, the CDR3 is TGTGCCAGCAGCTTTAACAGGGGCTCCTACGAGCAGTACTTC. The whole variable domain, filled in from reference TRBV11-2 and TRBJ2-7, reads EAGVAQSPRYKIIEKRQSVAFWCNPISGHATLYWYQQILGQGPKLLIQFQNNGVVDDSQLPKDRFSAERLKGVDSTLKIQPAKLEDSAVYLCASSFNRGSYEQYFGPGTRLTVT.

J is TRBJ1-2 and V is TRBV4-1, with 10 bases that match TRBD1. The CDR3 has 14 residues. J gave up 7 bases and V 4 bases, and 6 bases lay outside the gene matches. Germline V lookup: CDR1 MGHRA, CDR2 YSYEKL. The CDR3 loop is CASSPGTGEIGYTF. The CDR3 DNA follows: TGCGCCAGCAGCCCAGGGACAGGGGAAATTGGCTACACCTTC.

About this clone itself: Other DNA sequences in the same sample also yield this CDR3. The rearrangement joins TRBV7-9 to TRBJ1-1; no definite D call. V was shortened by 5 bases and J by 4 bases, with 11 bases between the two germline ends. Germline CDR1 is SEHNR and CDR2 is FQNEAQ (reference sequence). The CDR3 has 13 residues. CDR3 bases: TGTGCCAGCAGCCTAGAGGGCGGCACTGAAGCTTTCTTT. It translates to CASSLEGGTEAFF.

J is TRBJ1-5 and V is TRBV28, with a weak D call TRBD1 (6 bases). The CDR3 covers 16 residues. Trimming removed 5 bases from V and 0 bases from J, with 14 bases in between. Germline assignment: CDR1 MDHEN and CDR2 SYDVKM. CDR3: CASSEAGTYSNQPQHF. CDR3 in DNA: TGTGCCAGCAGTGAAGCCGGGACATATAGCAATCAGCCCCAGCATTTT.

The rearrangement links TRBV4-2 to TRBJ2-1, with 9 bases aligning to TRBD2. The V gene end was trimmed by 4 bases and the J gene end by 6 bases; junction bases not matched to a gene: 16. The CDR3 has 18 residues. Germline V lookup: CDR1 LGHNA, CDR2 YNFKEQ. The CDR3 here is CASSRESSGRLTCNEQFF. The CDR3 coding sequence is TGTGCCAGCAGCCGGGAATCCAGCGGGAGGTTGACCTGCAATGAGCAGTTCTTC.

The chain is built from TRBV5-6 and TRBJ1-1, with D possibly matching TRBD1 (5 bases). The CDR3 totals 16 residues. The V end lost 4 bases, the J end lost 4 bases, and 20 bases lay between the germline ends. Germline V lookup: CDR1 SGHDT, CDR2 YYEEEE. CDR3 in amino acids: CASSKLGAEALTEAFF. The CDR3 nucleotides are TGTGCCAGCAGCAAGCTTGGGGCAGAGGCTCTCACTGAAGCTTTCTTT. The whole variable domain, filled in from reference TRBV5-6 and TRBJ1-1, reads DAGVTQSPTHLIKTRGQQVTLRCSPKSGHDTVSWYQQALGQGPQFIFQYYEEEERQRGNFPDRFSGHQFPNYSSELNVNALLLGDSALYLCASSKLGAEALTEAFFGQGTRLTVV.